The 9 T cell receptor beta chains presented below share a single source sample, sequenced in a study of technical replicates of blood from four donors (dated by TCRdb to about 2017). Libraries were made using the immunoSEQ multiplex PCR assay. In its TCRdb copy, this immuneACCESS table keeps in-frame sequences only and misses some clones. Where compared with another copy, unresolved V genes explain less than half of these, and the others have no known cause. The sample yields almost 70,000 clones; approximately 89% were counted once. Of the sample, roughly 5% is held by the ten largest clones. The sample taken for sequencing was PBMCs. The receptors derive from a human donor in good health. Some clones in this sample may be carry-over from other donors' samples.

V usage is TRBV30 and J usage is TRBJ2-7; 10 bases map to TRBD2. This CDR3 contains 13 residues. V shed 1 base and J 3 bases; nucleotides not matched to a gene: 0. Germline CDR1 GTSNPN, CDR2 SVGIG (reference sequence). This CDR3 is CAWSASGSYEQYF. Written as DNA, the CDR3 is TGTGCCTGGAGTGCTAGCGGGAGCTACGAGCAGTACTTC.

For the CDR3, the DNA is TGCGCCAGCAGCCAAGATACTAGCGGGCATTACGAGCAGTACTTC. As protein: CASSQDTSGHYEQYF. The rearrangement uses TRBV4-3 and TRBJ2-7; 9 nucleotides match TRBD2. The V segment lost 0 bases and the J segment 4 bases; nucleotides outside the gene matches: 4. The CDR3 totals 15 residues. Germline lookup yields CDR1 LGHNA and CDR2 YSLEER.

The chain joins TRBV14 to TRBJ2-4; 8 nucleotides align to TRBD2. In germline, CDR1 is SGHDN, CDR2 FVKESK. CDR3 length equals 14 residues. V lost 6 bases to trimming and J lost 9 bases; unmatched junction nucleotides: 10. CDR3 protein: CASSTTGGISIQYF. Written as DNA, the CDR3 is TGTGCCAGCAGTACAACGGGGGGGATTAGCATTCAGTACTTC.

The chain carries TRBV7-2 and TRBJ1-1, with D uncertain. V lost 5 bases to trimming and J lost 1 base, with 11 bases between them. Germline V gene lookup returns CDR1 SGHTA and CDR2 FQGNSA. The CDR3 extends over 14 amino acids. This CDR3 is CASSGGGANTEAFF. The CDR3 DNA is TGTGCCAGCAGCGGCGGCGGAGCGAACACTGAAGCTTTCTTT. Combining the CDR3 with reference TRBV7-2 and TRBJ1-1 gives the whole variable domain GAGVSQSPSNKVTEKGKDVELRCDPISGHTALYWYRQSLGQGLEFLIYFQGNSAPDKSGLPSDRFSAERTGGSVSTLTIQRTQQEDSAVYLCASSGGGANTEAFFGQGTRLTVV.

The chain recombines TRBV27 with TRBJ1-2; 7 bases line up with TRBD1. CDR3 length: 12 amino acids. The V and J ends lost 6 bases and 7 bases, in that order; junction bases with no gene match: 5. Per the germline V gene, CDR1 is MNHEY and CDR2 is SMNVEV (reference sequence). In DNA, the CDR3 is TGTGCCAGCAGGGACAGGTTCCGTGGCTACACCTTC. Translation gives CASRDRFRGYTF.

This chain uses TRBV10-3 with TRBJ2-1; D gene ambiguous. Germline loops: CDR1 ENHRY, CDR2 SYGVKD. Trimming pared 3 bases from V and 7 bases from J, leaving 10 bases between. There are 13 residues in the CDR3. The CDR3 here is CAISDMEPNEQFF. CDR3 nucleotides: TGTGCCATCAGTGATATGGAGCCGAATGAGCAGTTCTTC.

The chain recombines TRBV6-5 with TRBJ1-1; a possible D gene is TRBD1 (6 bases). The germline V gene encodes CDR1 MNHEY and CDR2 SVGAGI. The CDR3 has 14 residues. V was cut by 6 bases and J by 3 bases, with 14 bases left in between. The CDR3 is CASSRNNRDTEAFF. CDR3 sequence (DNA): TGTGCCAGCAGCCGAAACAACAGGGACACTGAAGCTTTCTTT.

The chain links TRBV27 to TRBJ2-1, with 7 bases identical to TRBD1. CDR1 is MNHEY, CDR2 SMNVEV, per germline (reference sequence). The CDR3 totals 15 residues. Trimming removed 6 bases from V and 3 bases from J; junction bases left unmatched: 8. In nucleotides, the CDR3 is TGTGCCAGCAGCCAGGGAACAGGGGACTACAATGAGCAGTTCTTC. Translating gives CASSQGTGDYNEQFF.

The J gene is TRBJ1-1, the V gene TRBV18, with 9 bases lining up with TRBD1. This CDR3 is built from 14 residues. The germline gives CDR1 KGHSH, CDR2 LQKENI. V was clipped by 3 bases and J by 3 bases; unmatched bases: 2. CDR3 residues: CASSPRTGDTEAFF. The CDR3 DNA is TGTGCCAGCTCACCCCGGACAGGGGACACTGAAGCTTTCTTT.